The rows below give T cell receptor beta chains drawn from one sample of a study of shared clonotypes between healthy human individuals. TCRdb's table, derived via immunoSEQ multiplex PCR, lists solely in-frame clones and lacks some. This table holds about 870,000 clones, almost 95% found once. Sequences were obtained from naive CD8+ T cells sorted from blood. Source of these receptors: a man aged 30 to 39 in good health. CDR3s include the opening cysteine and the closing phenylalanine or tryptophan. Each record gives: V gene, clone size, J gene, D gene, CDR3 DNA, CDR3 protein. A D gene is named only where the DNA matches it firmly. Expanded clones are given a class, and other clones once, few, many or no size at all.

TRBV27	once	TRBJ2-1	TRBD1	TGTGCCAGCAGTCGACCCGGGACAGGGGGCGGACTGGGTGAGCAGTTCTTC	CASSRPGTGGGLGEQFF
TRBV5-5	few	TRBJ2-7	-	TGTGCCAGCAGCTTAGGGCGGTCCTACGAGCAGTACTTC	CASSLGRSYEQYF
TRBV29-1	-	TRBJ1-2	-	TGCAGCGCCTTACCTACAGATAGCTATGGCTACACCTTC	CSALPTDSYGYTF
TRBV7-2	-	TRBJ1-1	TRBD1	TGTGCCAGCAGCGTACACCGGGACAGGGGGAACACTGAAGCTTTCTTT	CASSVHRDRGNTEAFF
TRBV6-1	-	TRBJ2-7	-	TGTGCCAGCAGTGATCGAGGGGCGGGGACAAGTTCCTACGAGCAGTACTTC	CASSDRGAGTSSYEQYF
TRBV7-2	-	TRBJ1-5	-	TGTGCCAGCAACAGCCGGGGGAGCAATCAGCCCCAGCATTTT	CASNSRGSNQPQHF
TRBV27	-	TRBJ2-3	TRBD2	TGTGCCAGCAGTCGTCTAGCGGGAGGACCGGATACGCAGTATTTT	CASSRLAGGPDTQYF
TRBV4-1	-	TRBJ1-2	TRBD1	TGCGCCAGCAGCCAGGAATGGGACAGGGTGGGAGGCTACACCTTC	CASSQEWDRVGGYTF
TRBV19	-	TRBJ2-7	TRBD2	TGTGCCAGTAGTATCCTCCCGCAGACTAGCGGAACCTACGAGCAGTACTTC	CASSILPQTSGTYEQYF
TRBV4-1	few	TRBJ2-7	-	TGCGCCAGCAGCCAAGTTGAGGGAACGGGGGAGCAGTACTTC	CASSQVEGTGEQYF
TRBV7-2	-	TRBJ1-5	TRBD1	TGTGCCAGCAGCTTTCTCGGACAGGGGGAAAGTCAGCCCCAGCATTTT	CASSFLGQGESQPQHF
TRBV18	-	TRBJ2-1	TRBD2	TGTGCCAGCTCACCGGGACTAGCGGGAGGGCCTTTGGATGAGCAGTTCTTC	CASSPGLAGGPLDEQFF
TRBV11-2	-	TRBJ2-3	TRBD2	TGTGCCAGCAGCGGAGCGGGAGGAATAGACACAGATACGCAGTATTTT	CASSGAGGIDTDTQYF
TRBV7-3	once	TRBJ2-1	-	TGTGCCAGCAGCTTAAGCTGGGCAGGGGACGGTGAGCAGTTCTTC	CASSLSWAGDGEQFF
TRBV28	many	TRBJ2-7	TRBD1	TGTGCCAGCAGTTTAACCGCCGGGACAGGACACTACGAGCAGTACTTC	CASSLTAGTGHYEQYF
TRBV27	-	TRBJ2-3	-	TGTGCCAGCAGTCTAGGGACCACAGATACGCAGTATTTT	CASSLGTTDTQYF
TRBV11-3	-	TRBJ2-1	-	TGTGCCAGCAGCTTTGTGGCTAACACCGGGTGGATGCTTTACAATGAGCAGTTCTTC	CASSFVANTGWMLYNEQFF
TRBV18	-	TRBJ2-1	-	TGTGCCAGCTCACCAGGAAACTACAATGAGCAGTTCTTC	CASSPGNYNEQFF
TRBV7-2	-	TRBJ1-1	-	TGTGCCAGCAGCCCTCGGATCTGGCCTAACACTGAAGCTTTCTTT	CASSPRIWPNTEAFF
TRBV6-6	-	TRBJ1-3	-	TGTGCCAGCAGTTTAGGGACTCGAAACACCATATATTTT	CASSLGTRNTIYF
TRBV2	-	TRBJ2-7	-	TGTGCCAGCAGTGCACTACAGGAAACCTACGAGCAGTACTTC	CASSALQETYEQYF
TRBV10-2	-	TRBJ2-7	-	TGCGCCAGCGGGTCTAAGTTCGGGGTCTACGAGCAGTACTTC	CASGSKFGVYEQYF
TRBV19	-	TRBJ2-7	TRBD1	TGTGCCAGTAGTATTTACAGGGGAACTCCCTACGAGCAGTACTTC	CASSIYRGTPYEQYF
TRBV2	-	TRBJ2-1	-	TGTGCCAGCGGGCCCTTAGCTTACAATGAGCAGTTCTTC	CASGPLAYNEQFF
TRBV5-5	once	TRBJ2-1	-	TGTGCCAGCAGCTTGGGAGACAGCTCCTACAATGAGCAGTTCTTC	CASSLGDSSYNEQFF
TRBV25-1	-	TRBJ2-3	-	TGTGCCAGCAGCCGCCGGGGGATGACAGATACGCAGTATTTT	CASSRRGMTDTQYF
TRBV29-1	-	TRBJ2-7	-	TGCAGCGTTGGGGACACCACCTACGAGCAGTACTTC	CSVGDTTYEQYF
TRBV27	-	TRBJ2-7	-	TGTGCCAGCAGTTTAAGACGGCCCTACGAGCAGTACTTC	CASSLRRPYEQYF
TRBV13	-	TRBJ2-7	-	TGTGCCAGCAGCTTAGGCTCCGATCTATCAGGGGAGGGGCAGTACTTC	CASSLGSDLSGEGQYF
TRBV2	-	TRBJ1-1	-	TGTGCCAGCAGTCGGGGCGTGAACACTGAAGCTTTCTTT	CASSRGVNTEAFF
TRBV27	-	TRBJ2-1	TRBD1	TGTGCCAGCAGGATGACAGGGATAGGCTCCTACAATGAGCAGTTCTTC	CASRMTGIGSYNEQFF
TRBV28	once	TRBJ1-5	TRBD1	TGTGCCAGCAGTCCCGGGACAGGGGTCCAGCCCCAGCATTTT	CASSPGTGVQPQHF
TRBV27	few	TRBJ2-7	-	TGTGCCAGCAGTTTACAGAACCCCTACGAGCAGTACTTC	CASSLQNPYEQYF
TRBV9	-	TRBJ1-5	-	TGTGCCAGCAGCAGAGACAGTAGTCAATTGCCCCAGCATTTT	CASSRDSSQLPQHF
TRBV21-1	-	TRBJ1-1	-	TGTGCCAGCAGCAGCCGGACAGGGCACACTGAAGCTTTCTTT	CASSSRTGHTEAFF
TRBV7-9	once	TRBJ2-3	-	TGTGCCAGCAGCTTATTGGATTCTAGCACAGATACGCAGTATTTT	CASSLLDSSTDTQYF
TRBV6-1	-	TRBJ2-7	-	TGTGCCAGCAGTGAAACCCCCGGGACACGGAGTATCGAGCAGTACTTC	CASSETPGTRSIEQYF
TRBV4-1	-	TRBJ2-7	-	TGCGCCAGCAGCCAAGATCAGGTCGAGCAGTACTTC	CASSQDQVEQYF
TRBV7-6	-	TRBJ2-7	-	TGTGCCAGCAGCCCGAGGGGGACGGGTTACGAGCAGTACTTC	CASSPRGTGYEQYF
TRBV7-9	once	TRBJ1-5	TRBD1	TGTGCCAGCAGCTTCAGGGGGGGAAGCAATCAGCCCCAGCATTTT	CASSFRGGSNQPQHF
TRBV10-3	-	TRBJ2-2	-	TGTGCCATCGGGTTCCCGAACACCGGGGAGCTGTTTTTT	CAIGFPNTGELFF
TRBV19	-	TRBJ2-7	-	TGTGCCAGCCCTCTCAGGGAATACGAGCAGTACTTC	CASPLREYEQYF
TRBV10-3	-	TRBJ2-7	-	TGTGCCATCAGTGAGGGAACCTACTACGAGCAGTACTTC	CAISEGTYYEQYF
TRBV9	-	TRBJ2-3	-	TGTGCCAGCGGAACCCCCGCGCGGGCAACCCAGGATACGCAGTATTTT	CASGTPARATQDTQYF
TRBV7-9	-	TRBJ2-7	TRBD2	TGTGCCAGCAGCCTTGGACTAGCGGGTCCCTACGAGCAGTACTTC	CASSLGLAGPYEQYF
TRBV4-3	once	TRBJ1-3	TRBD1	TGCGCCAGCAGCCAAGCAAGACAGGGGGGCTCTGGAAACACCATATATTTT	CASSQARQGGSGNTIYF
TRBV25-1	-	TRBJ1-5	-	TGTGCCAGCAGCTTGAGGGGTGGCAATCAGCCCCAGCATTTT	CASSLRGGNQPQHF
TRBV7-2	-	TRBJ2-7	-	TGTGCCAGCAGCTTAACGCTCGGGGGCGTCCCCTACGAGCAGTACTTC	CASSLTLGGVPYEQYF
TRBV5-6	-	TRBJ2-2	TRBD1	TGTGCCACCTCCGGGACAGACAACACCGGGGAGCTGTTTTTT	CATSGTDNTGELFF